The 15 T cell receptor beta chains given below trace back to one sample, sequenced in a study of blood T cell repertoires in COVID-19. The repertoire was sequenced with immunoSEQ multiplex PCR; TCRdb's copy has only in-frame clones and lacks some. The data hold 180,000 or so clones, with roughly 86% observed a single time. Sequenced material: peripheral blood. The receptors shown here come from a man between 65 and 85 years old with acute or convalescent COVID-19.

The chain has TRBV5-1 and TRBJ1-1; 7 bases fit TRBD1. V lost 2 bases, J lost 4 bases, and 8 bases stayed unmatched. There are 15 residues in the CDR3. Germline values: CDR1 SGHRS, CDR2 YFSETQ. In DNA, the CDR3 is TGCGCCAGCAGCTTTTCCGGGACAGTTAGCACTGAAGCTTTCTTT. This codes for CASSFSGTVSTEAFF.

The chain recombines TRBV4-1 with TRBJ2-7, with 9 bases that match TRBD1. CDR1 and CDR2 (germline): MGHRA, YSYEKL. CDR3 length equals 16 residues. The V and J ends lost 1 base and 1 base, in that order; junction bases with no gene match: 5. CDR3 sequence reads: CASSQALDRGSYEQYF. In DNA, the CDR3 is TGCGCCAGCAGCCAAGCCTTGGACAGGGGATCCTACGAGCAGTACTTC.

The chain employs TRBV19 and TRBJ2-7; 9 nucleotides line up with TRBD1. V was pared by 5 bases and J by 2 bases, with 7 bases of the junction left unmatched. Germline V gives CDR1 LNHDA, CDR2 SQIVND (reference sequence). The CDR3 has 15 residues. The CDR3 DNA reads as TGTGCCAGTAGTCTTCGGACAGGGGCACCCTACGAGCAGTACTTC. It specifies CASSLRTGAPYEQYF.

This chain uses TRBV28 with TRBJ2-7, with 8 bases fitting TRBD2. V shed 2 bases, J shed 7 bases, and the junction held 7 bases outside the gene matches. The germline V gene has CDR1 MDHEN and CDR2 SYDVKM. This CDR3 contains 14 residues. This CDR3 is CASSLSGGSGEQYF. CDR3 sequence (DNA): TGTGCCAGCAGTTTAAGCGGGGGTTCCGGGGAGCAGTACTTC.

The rearrangement uses TRBV11-3 and TRBJ2-7, with TRBD1 matching 10 bases. Per the germline V gene, CDR1 is SGHNT and CDR2 is YENEEA. V shed 0 bases, J shed 3 bases, and the junction held 2 bases outside the gene matches. CDR3 length: 15 residues. CDR3 region: CASSLEGQGYYEQYF. CDR3 sequence (DNA): TGTGCCAGCAGCTTAGAGGGACAGGGGTACTACGAGCAGTACTTC.

The V and J genes are TRBV7-2 and TRBJ1-2; D call uncertain. This CDR3 is 12 amino acids long. CDR1 is SGHTA, CDR2 FQGNSA, per germline. V lost 1 base to trimming and J lost 5 bases, with 5 bases between them. CDR3 coding DNA: TGTGCCAGCAGCTTAGATCGTTATGGCTACACCTTC. It codes for CASSLDRYGYTF.

The chain links TRBV10-1 to TRBJ2-2, with D possibly being TRBD2 (7 bases). This CDR3 region has 17 residues. Deletions cut 3 bases from V and 0 bases from J, with 14 bases between. Looked up from germline, CDR1 is WNHNN and CDR2 is SYGVQD (reference sequence). The CDR3, as DNA: TGCGCCAGCAGTGACCGGTCGGGGGGCGCGAACACCGGGGAGCTGTTTTTT. Translation: CASSDRSGGANTGELFF.

This clone was observed a handful of times. The V gene is TRBV7-2, the J gene TRBJ2-1, with a tentative D call TRBD2 (5 bases). The V gene's germline CDR1 is SGHTA and CDR2 FQGNSA. Trimming cost V 3 bases and J 8 bases, with 14 bases left between them. CDR3 length equals 14 residues. CDR3 in DNA: TGTGCCAGCAGCTTGAGATCGGGGTGGGATGAGCAGTTCTTC. Amino acid sequence: CASSLRSGWDEQFF.

In regard to this clone: Other DNA sequences in this sample translate to the same CDR3. The chain links TRBV6-1 to TRBJ2-7; D is ambiguous. Trimming took 2 bases from V and 3 from J, leaving 5 bases between them. Germline V CDR1 and CDR2: MNHNS, SASEGT. This CDR3 has 12 residues. CDR3 amino acids: CASSEHSYEQYF. Here the CDR3 DNA reads TGTGCCAGCAGTGAACACAGCTACGAGCAGTACTTC.

The rearrangement links TRBV23-1 to TRBJ2-3, with D uncertain. Being an ORF, TRBV23-1 has a function that is uncertain. The CDR3 sequence is 15 residues long. The V end was cut by 7 bases, the J end by 0 bases, with 14 bases between. The CDR3 is CASIGYRTSTDTQYF. The CDR3 region has the DNA TGCGCCAGCATAGGTTACAGAACTAGCACAGATACGCAGTATTTT.

For this clone: This sample also contains other DNA sequences that code for the same CDR3. The rearrangement uses TRBV10-3 and TRBJ2-5; 7 nucleotides line up with TRBD1. Trimming at V came to 2 bases and at J to 4 bases, leaving 4 bases not matched to a gene. Germline V lookup: CDR1 ENHRY, CDR2 SYGVKD. This CDR3 contains 14 residues. The DNA of the CDR3 is TGTGCCATCAGTGAGCTGTCAGGGGGAGAGACCCAGTACTTC. Its protein is CAISELSGGETQYF.

The CDR3 nucleotides read TGTGCCAGCAGCCGGACAGGGGGCGCGGGGCAGCCCCAGCATTTT. Translated: CASSRTGGAGQPQHF. V gene TRBV6-4 combines with J gene TRBJ1-5, with TRBD1 matching over 11 bases. This CDR3 has 15 residues. J was trimmed by 7 bases and V by 6 bases; bases with no gene match: 8. CDR1 is MRHNA and CDR2 is SNTAGT in the germline V gene.

The rearrangement joins TRBV5-4 to TRBJ1-4, with D possibly being TRBD1 (5 bases). Trimming pared 5 bases from V and 0 bases from J, leaving 11 bases between. Germline CDR1 SGHNT, CDR2 YYREEE (reference sequence). The CDR3 extends over 15 amino acids. The CDR3 protein is CASSQGTATNEKLFF. CDR3 coding DNA: TGTGCCAGCAGTCAAGGGACTGCAACTAATGAAAAACTGTTTTTT.

This rearrangement joins TRBV5-4 to TRBJ1-2, with 8 bases fitting TRBD1. Unmatched junction bases numbered 5, after V lost 1 base and J lost 0 bases. CDR3 length equals 16 residues. Germline V CDR1 and CDR2: SGHNT, YYREEE (reference sequence). The CDR3 reads CASSLTGGSTNYGYTF. The DNA for the CDR3 is TGTGCCAGCAGCTTGACAGGGGGTTCCACTAACTATGGCTACACCTTC.

The chain joins TRBV18 to TRBJ1-1; the match to TRBD1 covers 9 bases. Germline trimming cut 3 bases from V and 4 bases from J; bases unmatched to any gene: 6. The germline gives CDR1 KGHSH, CDR2 LQKENI. CDR3 length equals 15 residues. CDR3 loop: CASSPQLTGGTEAFF. The CDR3 DNA sequence: TGTGCCAGCTCACCTCAACTGACAGGGGGCACTGAAGCTTTCTTT.